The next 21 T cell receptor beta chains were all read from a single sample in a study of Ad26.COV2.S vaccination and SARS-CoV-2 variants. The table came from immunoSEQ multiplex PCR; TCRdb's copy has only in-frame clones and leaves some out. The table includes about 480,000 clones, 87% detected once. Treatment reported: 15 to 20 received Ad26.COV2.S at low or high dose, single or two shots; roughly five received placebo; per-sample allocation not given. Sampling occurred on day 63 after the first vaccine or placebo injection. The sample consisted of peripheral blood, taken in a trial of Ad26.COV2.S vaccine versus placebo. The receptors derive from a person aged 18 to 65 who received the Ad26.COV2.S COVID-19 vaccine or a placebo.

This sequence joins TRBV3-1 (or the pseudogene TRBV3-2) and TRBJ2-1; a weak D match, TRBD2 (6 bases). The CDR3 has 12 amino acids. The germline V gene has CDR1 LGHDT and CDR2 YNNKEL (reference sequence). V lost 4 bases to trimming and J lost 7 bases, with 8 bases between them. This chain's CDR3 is CASSLGGNEQFF. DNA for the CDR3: TGTGCCAGCAGCCTTGGGGGGAATGAGCAGTTCTTC.

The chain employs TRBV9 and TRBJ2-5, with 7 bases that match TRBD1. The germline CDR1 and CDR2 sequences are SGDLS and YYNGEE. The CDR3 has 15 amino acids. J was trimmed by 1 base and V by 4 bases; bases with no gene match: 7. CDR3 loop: CASSPGQSGQETQYF. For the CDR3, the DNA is TGTGCCAGCAGCCCGGGACAGTCGGGCCAAGAGACCCAGTACTTC.

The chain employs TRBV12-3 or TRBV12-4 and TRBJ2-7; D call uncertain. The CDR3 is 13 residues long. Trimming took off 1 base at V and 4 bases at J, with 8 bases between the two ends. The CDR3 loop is CASSLVQPYEQYF. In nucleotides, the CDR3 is TGTGCCAGCAGTTTAGTACAGCCGTACGAGCAGTACTTC.

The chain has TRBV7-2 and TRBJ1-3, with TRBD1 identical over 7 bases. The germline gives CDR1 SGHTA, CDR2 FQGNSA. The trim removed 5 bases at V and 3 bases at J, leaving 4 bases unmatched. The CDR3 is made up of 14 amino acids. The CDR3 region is CASSHDRDGNTIYF. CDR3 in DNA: TGTGCCAGCAGCCACGACAGGGATGGAAACACCATATATTTT.

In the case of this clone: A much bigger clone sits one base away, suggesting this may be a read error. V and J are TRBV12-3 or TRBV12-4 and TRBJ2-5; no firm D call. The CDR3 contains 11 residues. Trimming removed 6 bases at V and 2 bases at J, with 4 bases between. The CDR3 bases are TGTGCCAGCAGCCAACAAGAGACCCAGTACTTC. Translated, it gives CASSQQETQYF.

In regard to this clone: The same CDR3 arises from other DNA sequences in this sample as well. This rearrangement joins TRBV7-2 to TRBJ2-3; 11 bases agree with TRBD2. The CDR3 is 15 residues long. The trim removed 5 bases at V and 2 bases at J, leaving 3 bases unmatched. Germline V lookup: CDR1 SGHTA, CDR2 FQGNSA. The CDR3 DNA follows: TGTGCCAGCAGCCTTAGCGGGAGGGACACAGATACGCAGTATTTT. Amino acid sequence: CASSLSGRDTDTQYF.

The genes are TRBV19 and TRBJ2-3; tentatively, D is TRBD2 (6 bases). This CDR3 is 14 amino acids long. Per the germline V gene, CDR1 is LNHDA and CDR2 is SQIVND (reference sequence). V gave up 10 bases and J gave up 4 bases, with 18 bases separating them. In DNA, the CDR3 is TGTGCCACCCAAAGACTAGATTCTCCAGATACGCAGTATTTT. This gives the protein CATQRLDSPDTQYF.

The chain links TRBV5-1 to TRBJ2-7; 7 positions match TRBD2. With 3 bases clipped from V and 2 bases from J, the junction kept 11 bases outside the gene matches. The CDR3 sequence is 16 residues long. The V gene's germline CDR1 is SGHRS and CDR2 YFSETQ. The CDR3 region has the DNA TGCGCCAGCAGCTCCAAGTTAGCGGGCGACGCCTACGAGCAGTACTTC. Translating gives CASSSKLAGDAYEQYF.

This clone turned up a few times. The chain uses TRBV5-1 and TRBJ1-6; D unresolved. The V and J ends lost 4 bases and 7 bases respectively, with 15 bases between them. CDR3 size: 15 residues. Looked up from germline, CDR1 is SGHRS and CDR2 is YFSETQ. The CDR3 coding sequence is TGCGCCAGCAGCAGGACCGAAAACGGCAATTCACCCCTCCACTTT. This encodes CASSRTENGNSPLHF.

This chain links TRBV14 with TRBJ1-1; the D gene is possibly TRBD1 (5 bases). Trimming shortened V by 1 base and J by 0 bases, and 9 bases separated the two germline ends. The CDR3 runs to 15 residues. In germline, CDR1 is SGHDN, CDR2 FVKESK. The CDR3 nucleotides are TGTGCCAGCAGCCAAGTTCCAGGGTTGAACACTGAAGCTTTCTTT. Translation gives CASSQVPGLNTEAFF. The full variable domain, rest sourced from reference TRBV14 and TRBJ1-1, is EAGVTQFPSHSVIEKGQTVTLRCDPISGHDNLYWYRRVMGKEIKFLLHFVKESKQDESGMPNNRFLAERTGGTYSTLKVQPAELEDSGVYFCASSQVPGLNTEAFFGQGTRLTVV.

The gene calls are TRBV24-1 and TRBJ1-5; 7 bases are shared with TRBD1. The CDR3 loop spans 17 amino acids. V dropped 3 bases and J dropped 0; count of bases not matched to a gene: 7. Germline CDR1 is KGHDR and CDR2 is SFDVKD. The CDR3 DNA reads TGTGCCACCAGTGATACCGGGACAGCCTATAGCAATCAGCCCCAGCATTTT. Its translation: CATSDTGTAYSNQPQHF.

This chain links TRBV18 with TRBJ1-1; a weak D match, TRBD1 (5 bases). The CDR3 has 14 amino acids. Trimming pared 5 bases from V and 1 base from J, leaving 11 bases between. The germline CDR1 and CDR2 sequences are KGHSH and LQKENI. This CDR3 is CASSVRDRNTEAFF. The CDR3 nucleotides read TGTGCCAGCTCAGTCCGGGACCGGAACACTGAAGCTTTCTTT.

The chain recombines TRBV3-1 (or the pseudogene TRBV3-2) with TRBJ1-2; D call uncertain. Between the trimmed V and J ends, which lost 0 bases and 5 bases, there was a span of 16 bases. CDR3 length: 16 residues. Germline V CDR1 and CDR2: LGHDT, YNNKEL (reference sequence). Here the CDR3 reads CASSQDPGSYGYGYTF. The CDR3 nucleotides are TGTGCCAGCAGCCAAGACCCCGGGTCCTATGGGTATGGCTACACCTTC.

CDR3 bases: TGTGCCAGCAGCCCCTTTTTTGCGGGAGAACTCTCCTACGAGCAGTACTTC. Residues: CASSPFFAGELSYEQYF. The V call is TRBV11-2, the J call TRBJ2-7, with TRBD2 identical over 7 bases. Germline V gene sequence: CDR1 SGHAT, CDR2 FQNNGV. The CDR3 totals 17 residues. The V gene end was trimmed by 5 bases and the J gene end by 0 bases; junction bases not matched to a gene: 13.

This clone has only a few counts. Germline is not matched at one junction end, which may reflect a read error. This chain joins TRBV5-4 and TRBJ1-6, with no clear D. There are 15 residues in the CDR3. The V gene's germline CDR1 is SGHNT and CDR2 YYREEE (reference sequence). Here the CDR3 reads CASTLGTPGNSPLHF. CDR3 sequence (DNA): TGTGCCAGCACCTTGGGCACCCCGGGGAATTCACCCCTCCACTTT.

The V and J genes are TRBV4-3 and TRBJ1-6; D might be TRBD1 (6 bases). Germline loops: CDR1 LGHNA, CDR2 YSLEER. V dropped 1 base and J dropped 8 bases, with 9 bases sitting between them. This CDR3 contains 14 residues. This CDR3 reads CASSQVGGDSPLHF. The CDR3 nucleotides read TGCGCCAGCAGCCAAGTAGGGGGGGATTCACCCCTCCACTTT.

The CDR3 is CAWSVGGGNGYTF. CDR3 DNA: TGTGCCTGGAGTGTAGGAGGGGGCAATGGCTACACCTTC. V usage is TRBV30 and J usage is TRBJ1-2; 7 bases are a match to TRBD1. The CDR3 consists of 13 residues. Germline V CDR1 and CDR2: GTSNPN, SVGIG (reference sequence). Unmatched junction bases numbered 4, after V lost 0 bases and J lost 6 bases. Looking up the rest from reference TRBV30 and TRBJ1-2 gives the full variable domain: SQTIHQWPATLVQPVGSPLSLECTVEGTSNPNLYWYRQAAGRGLQLLFYSVGIGQISSEVPQNLSASRPQDRQFILSSKKLLLSDSGFYLCAWSVGGGNGYTFGSGTRLTVV.

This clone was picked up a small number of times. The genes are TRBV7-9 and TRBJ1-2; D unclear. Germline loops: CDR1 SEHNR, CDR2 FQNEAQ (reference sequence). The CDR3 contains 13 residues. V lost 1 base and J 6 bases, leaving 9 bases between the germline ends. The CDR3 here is CASSLVGYDGYTF. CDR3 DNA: TGTGCCAGCAGCTTAGTCGGTTACGATGGCTACACCTTC.

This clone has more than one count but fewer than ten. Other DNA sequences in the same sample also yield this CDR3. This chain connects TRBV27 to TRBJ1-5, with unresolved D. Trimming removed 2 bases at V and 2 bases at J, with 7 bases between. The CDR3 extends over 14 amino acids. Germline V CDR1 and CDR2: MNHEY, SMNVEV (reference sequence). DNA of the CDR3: TGTGCCAGCAGTTTAGGACGGGGCAATCAGCCCCAGCATTTT. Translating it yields CASSLGRGNQPQHF.

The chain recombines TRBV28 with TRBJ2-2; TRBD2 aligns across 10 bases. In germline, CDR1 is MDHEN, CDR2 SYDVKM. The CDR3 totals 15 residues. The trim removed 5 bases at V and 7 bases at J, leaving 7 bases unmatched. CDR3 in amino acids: CASSPSGRGFGELFF. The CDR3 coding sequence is TGTGCCAGCAGTCCGAGCGGGAGGGGATTCGGGGAGCTGTTTTTT.

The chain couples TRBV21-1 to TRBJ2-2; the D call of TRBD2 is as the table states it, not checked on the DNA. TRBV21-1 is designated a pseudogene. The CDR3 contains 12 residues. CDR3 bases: TGTGCCAGCTTCGGGGTTCCCGGGGAGCTGTTTTTT. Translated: CASFGVPGELFF.